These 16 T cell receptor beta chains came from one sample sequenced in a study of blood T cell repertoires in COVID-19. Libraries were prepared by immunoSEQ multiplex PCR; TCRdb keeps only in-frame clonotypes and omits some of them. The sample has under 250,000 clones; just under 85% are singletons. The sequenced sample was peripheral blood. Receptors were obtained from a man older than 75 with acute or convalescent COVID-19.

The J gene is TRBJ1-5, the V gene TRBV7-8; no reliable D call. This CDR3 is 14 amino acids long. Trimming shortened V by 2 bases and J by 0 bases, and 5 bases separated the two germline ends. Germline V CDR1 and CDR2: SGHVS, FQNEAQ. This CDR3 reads CASSLMYSNQPQHF. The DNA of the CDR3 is TGTGCCAGCAGCTTAATGTATAGCAATCAGCCCCAGCATTTT.

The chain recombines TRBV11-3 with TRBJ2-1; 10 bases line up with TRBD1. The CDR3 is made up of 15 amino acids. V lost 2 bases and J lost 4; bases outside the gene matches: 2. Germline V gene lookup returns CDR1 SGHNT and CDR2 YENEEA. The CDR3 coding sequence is TGTGCCAGCAGCTTACGGACAGGGGGGTACAATGAGCAGTTCTTC. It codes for CASSLRTGGYNEQFF.

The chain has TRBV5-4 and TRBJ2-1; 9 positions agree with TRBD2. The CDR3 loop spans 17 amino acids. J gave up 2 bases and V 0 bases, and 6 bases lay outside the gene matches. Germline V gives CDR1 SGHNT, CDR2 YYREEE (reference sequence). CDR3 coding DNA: TGTGCCAGCAGCTTGGATATAGCGGGAGCTGCCTACAATGAGCAGTTCTTC. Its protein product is CASSLDIAGAAYNEQFF.

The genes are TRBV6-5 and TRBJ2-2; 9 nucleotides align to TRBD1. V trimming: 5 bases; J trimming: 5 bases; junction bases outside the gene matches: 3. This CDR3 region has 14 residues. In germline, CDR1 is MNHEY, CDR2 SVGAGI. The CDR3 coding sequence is TGTGCCAGCAGTACAGGGGGCAGAACCGGGGAGCTGTTTTTT. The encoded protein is CASSTGGRTGELFF.

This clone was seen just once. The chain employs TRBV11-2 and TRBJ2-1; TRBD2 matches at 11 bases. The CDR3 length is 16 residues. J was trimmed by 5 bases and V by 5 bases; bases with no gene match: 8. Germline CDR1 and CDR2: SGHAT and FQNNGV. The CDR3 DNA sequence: TGTGCCAGCAGCCCCCGGCTAGCGGGAGGACACAATGAGCAGTTCTTC. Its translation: CASSPRLAGGHNEQFF.

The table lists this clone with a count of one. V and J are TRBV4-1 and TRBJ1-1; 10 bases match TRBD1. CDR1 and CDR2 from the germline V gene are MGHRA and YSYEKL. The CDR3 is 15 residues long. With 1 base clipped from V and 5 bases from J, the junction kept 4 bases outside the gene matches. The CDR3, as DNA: TGCGCCAGCAGCCAAGCTGGGGGACAGGGGACTGAAGCTTTCTTT. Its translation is CASSQAGGQGTEAFF.

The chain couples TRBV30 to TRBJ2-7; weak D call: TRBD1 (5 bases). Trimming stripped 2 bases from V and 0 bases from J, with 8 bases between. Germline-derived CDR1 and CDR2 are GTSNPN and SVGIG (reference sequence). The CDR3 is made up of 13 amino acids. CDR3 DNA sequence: TGTGCCTGGAGTAAAGGGGCCTCCTACGAGCAGTACTTC. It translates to CAWSKGASYEQYF.

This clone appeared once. In DNA form, the CDR3 reads TGCAGTGTAACGCGACAAGAGACCCAGTACTTC. It yields the protein CSVTRQETQYF. This chain links TRBV20-1 with TRBJ2-5; D is uncertain. From germline, CDR1 is DFQATT and CDR2 SNEGSKA (reference sequence). The length of the CDR3 is 11 residues. The V end was cut by 7 bases, the J end by 2 bases, with 8 bases between.

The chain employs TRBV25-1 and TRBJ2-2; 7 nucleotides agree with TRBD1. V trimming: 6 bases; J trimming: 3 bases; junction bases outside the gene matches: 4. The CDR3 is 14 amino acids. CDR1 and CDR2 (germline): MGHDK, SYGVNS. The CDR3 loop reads CASRRDSYTGELFF. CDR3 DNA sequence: TGTGCCAGCAGACGGGACAGCTACACCGGGGAGCTGTTTTTT.

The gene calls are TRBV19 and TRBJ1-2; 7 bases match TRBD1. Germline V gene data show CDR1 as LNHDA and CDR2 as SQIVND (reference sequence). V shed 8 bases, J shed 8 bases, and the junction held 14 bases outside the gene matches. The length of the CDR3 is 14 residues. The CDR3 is CASSSRTGLGGYTF. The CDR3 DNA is TGTGCCAGTTCTAGTCGGACAGGATTGGGCGGCTACACCTTC.

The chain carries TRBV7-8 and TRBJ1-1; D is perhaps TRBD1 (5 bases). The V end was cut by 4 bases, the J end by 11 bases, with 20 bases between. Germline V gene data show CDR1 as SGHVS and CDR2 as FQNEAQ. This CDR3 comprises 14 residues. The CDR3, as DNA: TGTGCCAGCAGCTCTTCGGCTAGGGGCCGGGAGGCTTTCTTT. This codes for CASSSSARGREAFF.

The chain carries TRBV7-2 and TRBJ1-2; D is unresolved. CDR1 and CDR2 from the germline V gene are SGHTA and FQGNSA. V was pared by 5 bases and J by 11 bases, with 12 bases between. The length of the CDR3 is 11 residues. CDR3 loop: CASSLRGNYTF. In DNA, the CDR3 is TGTGCCAGCAGCCTTCGGGGAAATTACACCTTC.

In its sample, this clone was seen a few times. DNA for the CDR3: TGTGCCAGCAGTATCTCGGGACAGTCCGTCTATGGCTACACCTTC. Amino acid sequence: CASSISGQSVYGYTF. This chain connects TRBV28 to TRBJ1-2; 7 bases map to TRBD1. The V gene end was trimmed by 5 bases and the J gene end by 4 bases; junction bases not matched to a gene: 10. Germline loops: CDR1 MDHEN, CDR2 SYDVKM. The CDR3 contains 15 residues.

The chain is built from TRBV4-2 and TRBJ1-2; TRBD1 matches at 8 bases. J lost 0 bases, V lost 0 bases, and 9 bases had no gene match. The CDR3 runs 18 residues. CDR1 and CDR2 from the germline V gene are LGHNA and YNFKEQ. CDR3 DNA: TGTGCCAGCAGCCAAGAGGGGACAGGCAAGGCCTCTAACTATGGCTACACCTTC. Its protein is CASSQEGTGKASNYGYTF.

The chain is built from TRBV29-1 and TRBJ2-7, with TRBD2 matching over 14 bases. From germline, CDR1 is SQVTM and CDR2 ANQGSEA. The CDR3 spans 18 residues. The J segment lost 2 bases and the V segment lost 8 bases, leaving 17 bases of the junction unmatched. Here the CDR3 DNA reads TGCAGCCCTGACCTGGGTGGACTAGCGGGAGGATTCACCTACGAGCAGTACTTC. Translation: CSPDLGGLAGGFTYEQYF.

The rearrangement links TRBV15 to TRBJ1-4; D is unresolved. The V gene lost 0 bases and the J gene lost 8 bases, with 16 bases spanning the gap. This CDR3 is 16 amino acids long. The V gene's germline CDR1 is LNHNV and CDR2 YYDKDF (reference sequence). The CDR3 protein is CATSRDLGGAGEKLFF. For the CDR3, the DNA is TGTGCCACCAGCAGAGATCTCGGTGGCGCGGGAGAAAAACTGTTTTTT.